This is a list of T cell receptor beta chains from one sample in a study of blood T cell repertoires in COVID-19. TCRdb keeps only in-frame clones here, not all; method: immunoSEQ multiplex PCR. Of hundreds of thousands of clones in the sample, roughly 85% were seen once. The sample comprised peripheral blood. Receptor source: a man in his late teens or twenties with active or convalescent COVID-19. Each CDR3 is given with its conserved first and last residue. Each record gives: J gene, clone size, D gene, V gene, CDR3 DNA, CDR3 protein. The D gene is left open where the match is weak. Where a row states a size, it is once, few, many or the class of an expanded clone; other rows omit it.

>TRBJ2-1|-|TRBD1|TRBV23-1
TGCGCCAGCAGTCAGAGACAGGGGGCCTCCCCCACCTCTGGAAGCTCCTACAATGAGCAGTTCTTC
CASSQRQGASPTSGSSYNEQFF
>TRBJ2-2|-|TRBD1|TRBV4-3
TGCGCCAGCAGCCGGACAGGGGGCATCACAGAAGGCACCGGGGAGCTGTTTTTT
CASSRTGGITEGTGELFF
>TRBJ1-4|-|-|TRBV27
TGTGCCAGCAGTTCAGGGACACTTCACGGTGAAAAACTGTTTTTT
CASSSGTLHGEKLFF
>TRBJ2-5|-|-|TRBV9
TGTGCCAGCAGCGTAGCTACAGGGTCTAGCGGAAAAGAGACCCAGTACTTC
CASSVATGSSGKETQYF
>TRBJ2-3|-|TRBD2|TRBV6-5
TGTGCCAGCACCAGCCCCAGCGGGGGGGGAGATACGCAGTATTTT
CASTSPSGGGDTQYF
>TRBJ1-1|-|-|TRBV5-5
TGTGCCAGCAGCTTGGGACAGGTAATGAACACTGAAGCTTTCTTT
CASSLGQVMNTEAFF
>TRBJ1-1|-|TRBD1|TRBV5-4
TGTGCCAGCAGCTTGGGGGGGACAGGGTTGAGCACTGAAGCTTTCTTT
CASSLGGTGLSTEAFF
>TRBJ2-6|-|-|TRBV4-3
TGCGCCAGCAGCAAGGCTAGCTTAGGTAACGGGGCCAACGTCCTGACTTTC
CASSKASLGNGANVLTF
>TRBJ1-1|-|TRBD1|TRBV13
TGTGCCAGCAGCAAGCTGACAGGGGGCGGGGGTGAAGCTTTCTTT
CASSKLTGGGGEAFF
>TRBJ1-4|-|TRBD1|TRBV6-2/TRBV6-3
TGTGCCAGCAGTTACGAGGACAGGGGAGGTGAAAAACTGTTTTTT
CASSYEDRGGEKLFF
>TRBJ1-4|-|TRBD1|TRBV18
TGTGCCAGCTCACGAGGACAGGGAGGGGGTGAAAAACTGTTTTTT
CASSRGQGGGEKLFF
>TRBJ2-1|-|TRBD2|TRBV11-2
TGTGCCGATTCCGGCGGGGGGGGGCTCTACAATGAGCAGTTCTTC
CADSGGGGLYNEQFF
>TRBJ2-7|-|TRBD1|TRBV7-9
TGTGCCAGCAGCCCCGGACAGGCTGCCTCCTACGAGCAGTACTTC
CASSPGQAASYEQYF
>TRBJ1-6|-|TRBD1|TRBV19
TGTGCCAGTAGTAGGACTCCGGGACAGGTGACTAATTCACCCCTCCACTTT
CASSRTPGQVTNSPLHF
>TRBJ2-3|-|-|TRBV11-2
TGTGCCAGCAGCTTTGAGGCTTTTCCCCGAGATACGCAGTATTTT
CASSFEAFPRDTQYF
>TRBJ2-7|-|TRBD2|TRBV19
TGTGCCAGTAGTACCCGGGGGGGGTACTACGAGCAGTACTTC
CASSTRGGYYEQYF
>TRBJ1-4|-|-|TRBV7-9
TGTGCCAGCAGCTCCATGGGGGCTGATGAAAAACTGTTTTTT
CASSSMGADEKLFF
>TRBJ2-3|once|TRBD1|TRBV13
TGTGCCAGCAGCTTAAGACAGGGGGCCACAGATACGCAGTATTTT
CASSLRQGATDTQYF
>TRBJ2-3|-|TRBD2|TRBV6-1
TGTGCCAGCAGTGATCTAAGCGGGGGGGCCACAGATACGCAGTATTTT
CASSDLSGGATDTQYF
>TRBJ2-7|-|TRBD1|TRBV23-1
TGCGCCAGCAGTCATTTTTTCCCTCGACAGGGGGCTATCTACGAGCAGTACTTC
CASSHFFPRQGAIYEQYF
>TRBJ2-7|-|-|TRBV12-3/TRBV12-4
TGTGCCAGCAGTTTAAGTAGCTCCTACGAGCAGTGCTTC
CASSLSSSYEQCF
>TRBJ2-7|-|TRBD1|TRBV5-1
TGCGCCAGCAGGGCCGGACAGGCCCGCTCCTACGAGCAGTACTTC
CASRAGQARSYEQYF
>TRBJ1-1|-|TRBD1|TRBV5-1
TGCGCCAGCAGCTTAACAGGGGCCAAGAACACTGAAGCTTTCTTT
CASSLTGAKNTEAFF
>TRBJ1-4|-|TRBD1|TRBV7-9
TGTGCCAGCAGCTCAGGGACAGGGGATGAAAAACTGTTTTTT
CASSSGTGDEKLFF
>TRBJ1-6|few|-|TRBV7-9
TGTGCCAGCAGCTTAGGGGGGCAACCCCTCCACTTT
CASSLGGQPLHF
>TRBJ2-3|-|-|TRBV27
TGTGCCAGCAGCCAGGGGCCCCTTGGGGATACGCAGTATTTT
CASSQGPLGDTQYF
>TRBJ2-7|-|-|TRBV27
TGTGCCAGCAGCGGGGTTGTGGGCCGCTACGAGCAGTACTTC
CASSGVVGRYEQYF
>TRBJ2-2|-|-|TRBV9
TGTGCCAGCAGCGGACTAGTAAACACCGGGGAGCTGTTTTTT
CASSGLVNTGELFF
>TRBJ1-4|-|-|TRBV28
TGTGCCAGCAGTTTACTGGGGAGGGAAAAACTGTTTTTT
CASSLLGREKLFF
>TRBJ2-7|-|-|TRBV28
TGTGCCAGCAGTGGCACCTCCTACGAGCAGTACTTC
CASSGTSYEQYF
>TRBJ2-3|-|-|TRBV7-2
TGTGCCAGCAGCTCCCGACACCAAACCGTGAGCACAGATACGCAGTATTTT
CASSSRHQTVSTDTQYF
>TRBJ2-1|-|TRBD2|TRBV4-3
TGCGCCAGCAGCCAAGATCCCGAGCGGGACGGATACAATGAGCAGTTCTTC
CASSQDPERDGYNEQFF
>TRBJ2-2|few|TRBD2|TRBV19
TGTGCCAGTAGAACACTAGCGGGAGGCACCGGGGAGCTGTTTTTT
CASRTLAGGTGELFF
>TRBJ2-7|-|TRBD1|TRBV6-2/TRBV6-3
TGTGCCAGCAGTTGGTCGGGGACAGGAGCCTACGAGCAGTACTTC
CASSWSGTGAYEQYF
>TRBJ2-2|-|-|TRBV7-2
TGTGCCAGCAGCTTGACGGCAGGGTTGCCTGGCGGGGAGCTGTTTTTT
CASSLTAGLPGGELFF
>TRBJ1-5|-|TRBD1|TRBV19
TGTGCCAGTAGGACAATTACAGGGGTAAATCAGCCCCAGCATTTT
CASRTITGVNQPQHF
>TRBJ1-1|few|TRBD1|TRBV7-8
TGTGCCAGCAGCCCAGGACAGGGGAGAGGAGCTTTCTTT
CASSPGQGRGAFF
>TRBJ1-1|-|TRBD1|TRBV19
TGTGCCAGTAGTCACAGGGGAGTGGGCACTGAAGCTTTCTTT
CASSHRGVGTEAFF
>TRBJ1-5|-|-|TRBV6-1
TGTGCCAGCAGTGAACAGGCCTACAATCAGCCCCAGCATTTT
CASSEQAYNQPQHF
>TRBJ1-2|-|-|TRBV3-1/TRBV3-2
TGTGCCAGCAGCCTATTTGAGGGCTTCTATGGCTACACCTTC
CASSLFEGFYGYTF
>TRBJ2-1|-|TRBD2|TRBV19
TGTGCCAGTAGTATTTCTAGCGGGAACAGTAATGAGCAGTTCTTC
CASSISSGNSNEQFF
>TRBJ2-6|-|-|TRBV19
TGTGCCAGTAGTACGGGGACTCGTGGGGCCAACGTCCTGACTTTC
CASSTGTRGANVLTF
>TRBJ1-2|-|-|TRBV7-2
TGTGCCAGCAGCTTAGCGGGCCAGAACTATGGCTACACCTTC
CASSLAGQNYGYTF
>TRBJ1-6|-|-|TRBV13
TGTGCCAGCAGCTTAGGCCGTGCAGGAACTTATAATTCACCCCTCCACTTT
CASSLGRAGTYNSPLHF
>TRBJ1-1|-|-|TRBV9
TGTGCCAGCAGCGTAGGGAGGTGGGGTGAAGCTTTCTTT
CASSVGRWGEAFF
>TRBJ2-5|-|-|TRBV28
TGTGCCAGCAACTGGGGGAGGGGGGAGACCCAGTACTTC
CASNWGRGETQYF
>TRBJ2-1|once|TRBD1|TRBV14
TGTGCCAGCAGCCGCGGGACAGGGATGTTCTTC
CASSRGTGMFF
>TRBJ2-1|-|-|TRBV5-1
TGCGCCAGCAGTTTAGACAGTTACAATGAGCAGTTCTTC
CASSLDSYNEQFF
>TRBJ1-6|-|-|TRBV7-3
TGTGCCAGCAGCTTAAGGCCAGGGGCGGATTCACCCCTCCACTTT
CASSLRPGADSPLHF
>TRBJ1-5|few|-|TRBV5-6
TGTGCCAGCAGCTTGGGGCGAGGTCAGCCCCAGCATTTT
CASSLGRGQPQHF
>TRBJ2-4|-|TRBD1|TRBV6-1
TGTGCCAGCAGTGATGGGACAGCAGACATTCAGTACTTC
CASSDGTADIQYF
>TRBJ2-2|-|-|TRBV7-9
TGTGCCAGCAGCTTAATAGCCTCCACCGGGGAGCTGTTTTTT
CASSLIASTGELFF
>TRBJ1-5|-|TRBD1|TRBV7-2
TGTGCCAGCAGCTACACAGGGGGCAGCAATCAGCCCCAGCATTTT
CASSYTGGSNQPQHF
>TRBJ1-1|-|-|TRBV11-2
TGTGCCAGCAGCTTAGAAGGCAGCGCGAACACTGAAGCTTTCTTT
CASSLEGSANTEAFF
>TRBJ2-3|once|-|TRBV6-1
TGTGCCAGCAGTGAAGCCTGGCCAGCGGTAAGCACAGATACGCAGTATTTT
CASSEAWPAVSTDTQYF
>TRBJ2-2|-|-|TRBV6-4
TGTGCCAGCAGGACAGCTCTGAACACCGGGGAGCTGTTTTTT
CASRTALNTGELFF
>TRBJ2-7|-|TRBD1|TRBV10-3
TGTGCCATCAAGCAGACAGGGTATGCCTACGAGCAGTACTTC
CAIKQTGYAYEQYF
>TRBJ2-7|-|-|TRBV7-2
TGTGCCAGCAGCTTAGAGACTGTTGTTGGCGAGCAGTACTTC
CASSLETVVGEQYF
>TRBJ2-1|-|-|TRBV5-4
TGTGCCAGCAGCTCCGAGAACAGGGTGAGTGAGCAGTTCTTC
CASSSENRVSEQFF
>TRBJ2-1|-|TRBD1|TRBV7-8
TGTGCCAGCAGCTGGGACAGGAACTTATACAATGAGCAGTTCTTC
CASSWDRNLYNEQFF